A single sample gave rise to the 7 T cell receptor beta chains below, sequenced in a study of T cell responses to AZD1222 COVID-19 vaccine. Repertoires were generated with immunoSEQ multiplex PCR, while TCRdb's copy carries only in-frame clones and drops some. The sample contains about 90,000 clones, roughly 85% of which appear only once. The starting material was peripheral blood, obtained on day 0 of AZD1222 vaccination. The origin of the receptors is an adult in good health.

The CDR3 reads CASSVGGQHTEAFF. As DNA, the CDR3 is TGTGCCAGCAGCGTAGGGGGACAGCACACTGAAGCTTTCTTT. This sequence joins TRBV9 and TRBJ1-1; TRBD1 matches at 7 bases. The CDR3 is 14 residues long. Germline V CDR1 and CDR2: SGDLS, YYNGEE. V dropped 0 bases and J dropped 3; count of bases not matched to a gene: 2.

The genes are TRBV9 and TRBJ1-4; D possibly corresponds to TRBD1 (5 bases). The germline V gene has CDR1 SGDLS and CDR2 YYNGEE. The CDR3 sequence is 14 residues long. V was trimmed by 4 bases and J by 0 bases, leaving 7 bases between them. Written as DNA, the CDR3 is TGTGCCAGCAGCCCGACAGCAACTAATGAAAAACTGTTTTTT. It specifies CASSPTATNEKLFF.

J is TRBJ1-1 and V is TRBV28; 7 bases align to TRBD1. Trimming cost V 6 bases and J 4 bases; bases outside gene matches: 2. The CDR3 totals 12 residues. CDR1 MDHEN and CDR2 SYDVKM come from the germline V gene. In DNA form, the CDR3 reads TGTGCCAGCAGCAGGGGGGGCACTGAAGCTTTCTTT. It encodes CASSRGGTEAFF. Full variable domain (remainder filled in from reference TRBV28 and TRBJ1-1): DVKVTQSSRYLVKRTGEKVFLECVQDMDHENMFWYRQDPGLGLRLIYFSYDVKMKEKGDIPEGYSVSREKKERFSLILESASTNQTSMYLCASSRGGTEAFFGQGTRLTVV.

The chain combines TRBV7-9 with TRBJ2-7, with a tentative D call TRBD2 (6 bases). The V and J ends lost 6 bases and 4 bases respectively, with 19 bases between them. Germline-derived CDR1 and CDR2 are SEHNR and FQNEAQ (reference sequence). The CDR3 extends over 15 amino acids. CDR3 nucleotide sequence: TGTGCCAGCAGGAGGGGCAACCCGGGGGATTACGAGCAGTACTTC. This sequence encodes CASRRGNPGDYEQYF. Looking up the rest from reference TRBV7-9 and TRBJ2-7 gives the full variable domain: DTGVSQNPRHKITKRGQNVTFRCDPISEHNRLYWYRQTLGQGPEFLTYFQNEAQLEKSRLLSDRFSAERPKGSFSTLEIQRTEQGDSAMYLCASRRGNPGDYEQYFGPGTRLTVT.

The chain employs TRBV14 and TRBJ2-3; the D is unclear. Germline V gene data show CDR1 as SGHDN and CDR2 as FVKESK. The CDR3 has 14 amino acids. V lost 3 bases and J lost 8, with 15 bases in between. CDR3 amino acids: CASSQASGSGTQYF. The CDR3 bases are TGTGCCAGCAGCCAGGCTAGTGGGTCTGGTACGCAGTATTTT.

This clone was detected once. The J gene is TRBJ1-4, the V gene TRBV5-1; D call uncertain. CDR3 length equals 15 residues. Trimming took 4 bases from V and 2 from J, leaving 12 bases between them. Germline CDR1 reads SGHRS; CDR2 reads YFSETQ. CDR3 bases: TGCGCCAGCAGCCCTACCGTGGGGACTAATGAAAAACTGTTTTTT. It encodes CASSPTVGTNEKLFF.

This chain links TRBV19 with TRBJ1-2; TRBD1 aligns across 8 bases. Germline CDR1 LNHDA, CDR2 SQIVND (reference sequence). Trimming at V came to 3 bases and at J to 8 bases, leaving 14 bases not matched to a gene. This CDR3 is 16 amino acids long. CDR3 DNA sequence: TGTGCCAGTAGTATCCCCGCGGACAGGGAGTATAGCGGCTACACCTTC. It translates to CASSIPADREYSGYTF.